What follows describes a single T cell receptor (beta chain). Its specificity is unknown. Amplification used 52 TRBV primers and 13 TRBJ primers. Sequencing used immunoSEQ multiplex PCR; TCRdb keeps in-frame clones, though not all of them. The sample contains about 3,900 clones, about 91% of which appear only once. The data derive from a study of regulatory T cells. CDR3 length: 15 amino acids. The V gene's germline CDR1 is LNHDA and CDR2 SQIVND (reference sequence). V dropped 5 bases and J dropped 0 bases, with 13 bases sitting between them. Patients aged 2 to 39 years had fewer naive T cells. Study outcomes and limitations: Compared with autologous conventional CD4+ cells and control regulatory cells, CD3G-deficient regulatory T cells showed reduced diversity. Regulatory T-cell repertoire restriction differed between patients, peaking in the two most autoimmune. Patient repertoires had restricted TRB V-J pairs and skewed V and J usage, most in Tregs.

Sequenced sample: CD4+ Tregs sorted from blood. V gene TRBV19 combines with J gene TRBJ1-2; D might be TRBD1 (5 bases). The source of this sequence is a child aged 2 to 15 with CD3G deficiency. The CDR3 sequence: CASSPTGATNYGYTF. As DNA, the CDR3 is TGTGCCAGTAGTCCGACCGGGGCCACTAACTATGGCTACACCTTC.